The clone carrying this TCR beta chain was detected once. The target antigen is unknown. The data were obtained in a study of vaccination and CD4 T cells after COVID-19. Overall study: The convalescents were made up of six males and four females, two of whom were Hispanic. The stimulating agents, overlapping spike peptides, came from SARS-CoV-2, HCoV-NL63, HCoV-OC43 and HCoV-229E.

CDR1 is WSHSY, CDR2 SAAADI, per germline. CDR3 length equals 18 residues. Trimming took 4 bases from V and 4 from J; bases not matched to a gene: 19. The sample's treatment: roughly ten-day PBMC culture with coronavirus spike peptide pools or control peptides (ViraFEST assay). IL-2 (roughly 9.3 IU/ml) and peptide pools (around 9.7 ug/ml) were added to cultures of under 2.5 million PBMCs per well. The Oncomine TCR Beta short-read assay sequenced DNA from cultured CD4+ T cells. The authors extracted genomic DNA from cultured CD4+ T cells. TCRdb reprocessed the PCR reads via MiXCR and lists one record per CDR3 protein. The sample carries about 20,000 distinct CDR3 sequences, around 50% recorded once.

The chain combines TRBV10-2 with TRBJ2-7, with 7 bases lining up with TRBD2. The clonotype comes from a human donor who had recovered from COVID-19. The sequenced sample was CD4+ T cells from blood, cultured in vitro. This chain's CDR3 is CASSAYYPGGRLGYEQYF. In nucleotides, the CDR3 is TGCGCCAGCAGTGCCTATTATCCGGGCGGGAGATTAGGATACGAGCAGTACTTC.